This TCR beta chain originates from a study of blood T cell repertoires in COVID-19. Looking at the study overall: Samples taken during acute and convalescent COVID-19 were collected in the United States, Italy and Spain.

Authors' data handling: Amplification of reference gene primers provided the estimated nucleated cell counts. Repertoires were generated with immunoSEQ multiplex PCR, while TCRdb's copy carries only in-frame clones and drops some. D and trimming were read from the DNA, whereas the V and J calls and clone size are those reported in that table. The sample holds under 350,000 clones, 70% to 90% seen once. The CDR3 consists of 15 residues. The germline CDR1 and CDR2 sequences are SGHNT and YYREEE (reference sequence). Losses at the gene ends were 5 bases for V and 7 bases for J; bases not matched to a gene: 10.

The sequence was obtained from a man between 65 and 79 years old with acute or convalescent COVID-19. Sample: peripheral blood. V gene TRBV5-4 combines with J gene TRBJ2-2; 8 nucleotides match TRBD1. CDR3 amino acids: CASRRDRGGHGELFF. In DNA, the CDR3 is TGTGCCAGCAGGCGTGACAGGGGTGGGCACGGGGAGCTGTTTTTT.